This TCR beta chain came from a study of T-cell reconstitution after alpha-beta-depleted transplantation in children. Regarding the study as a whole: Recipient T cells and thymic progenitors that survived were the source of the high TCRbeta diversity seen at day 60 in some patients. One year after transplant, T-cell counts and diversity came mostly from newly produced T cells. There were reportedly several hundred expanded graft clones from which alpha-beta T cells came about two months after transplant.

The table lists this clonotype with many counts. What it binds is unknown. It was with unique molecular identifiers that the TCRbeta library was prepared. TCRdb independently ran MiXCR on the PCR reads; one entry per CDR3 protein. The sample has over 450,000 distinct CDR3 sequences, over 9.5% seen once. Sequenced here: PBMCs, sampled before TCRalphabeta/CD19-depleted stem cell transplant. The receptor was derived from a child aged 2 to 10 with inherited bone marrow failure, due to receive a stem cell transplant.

DNA for the CDR3: TGTGCCAGCGGACCCCCCGATACAGGGGTTACCCATCAGCCCCAGCATTTT. Translation: CASGPPDTGVTHQPQHF. V gene TRBV6-1 combines with J gene TRBJ1-5; 7 bases fit TRBD1. Germline loops: CDR1 MNHNS, CDR2 SASEGT. The CDR3 covers 17 residues. V lost 8 bases and J lost 5; bases outside the gene matches: 18.